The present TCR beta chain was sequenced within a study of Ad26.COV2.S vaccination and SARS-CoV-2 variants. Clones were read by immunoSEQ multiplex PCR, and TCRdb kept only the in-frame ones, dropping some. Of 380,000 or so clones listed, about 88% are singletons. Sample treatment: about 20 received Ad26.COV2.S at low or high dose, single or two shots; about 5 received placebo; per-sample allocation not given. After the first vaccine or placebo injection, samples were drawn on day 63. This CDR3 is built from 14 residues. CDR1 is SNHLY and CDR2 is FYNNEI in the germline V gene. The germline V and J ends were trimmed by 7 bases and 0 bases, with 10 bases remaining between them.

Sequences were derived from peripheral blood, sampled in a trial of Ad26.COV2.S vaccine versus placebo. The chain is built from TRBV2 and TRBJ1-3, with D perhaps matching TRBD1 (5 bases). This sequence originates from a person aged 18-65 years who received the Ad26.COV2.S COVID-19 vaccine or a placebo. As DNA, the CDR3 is TGTGCCAGCACTACAGGATCCTCTGGAAACACCATATATTTT. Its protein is CASTTGSSGNTIYF.